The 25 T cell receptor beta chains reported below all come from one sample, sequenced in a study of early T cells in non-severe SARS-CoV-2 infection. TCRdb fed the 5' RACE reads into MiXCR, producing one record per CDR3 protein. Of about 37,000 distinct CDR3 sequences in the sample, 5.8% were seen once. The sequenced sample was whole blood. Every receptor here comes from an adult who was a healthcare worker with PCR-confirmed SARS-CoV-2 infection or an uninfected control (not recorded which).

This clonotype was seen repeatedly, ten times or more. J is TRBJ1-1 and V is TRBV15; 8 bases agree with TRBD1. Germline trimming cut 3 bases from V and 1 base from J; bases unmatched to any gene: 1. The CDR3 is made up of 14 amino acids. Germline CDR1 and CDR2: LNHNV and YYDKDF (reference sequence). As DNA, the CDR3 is TGTGCCACCAGCAGTGGACAGGGGAACACTGAAGCTTTCTTT. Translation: CATSSGQGNTEAFF. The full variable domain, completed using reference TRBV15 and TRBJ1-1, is DAMVIQNPRYQVTQFGKPVTLSCSQTLNHNVMYWYQQKSSQAPKLLFHYYDKDFNNEADTPDNFQSRRPNTSFCFLDIRSPGLGDTAMYLCATSSGQGNTEAFFGQGTRLTVV.

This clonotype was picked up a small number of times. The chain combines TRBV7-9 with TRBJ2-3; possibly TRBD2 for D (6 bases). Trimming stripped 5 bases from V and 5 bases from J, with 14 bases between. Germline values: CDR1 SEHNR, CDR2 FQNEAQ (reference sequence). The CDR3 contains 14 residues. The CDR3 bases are TGTGCCAGCAGCCGGGACTCGGTTGGAGATACGCAGTATTTT. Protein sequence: CASSRDSVGDTQYF. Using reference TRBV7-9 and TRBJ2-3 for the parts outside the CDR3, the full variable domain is DTGVSQNPRHKITKRGQNVTFRCDPISEHNRLYWYRQTLGQGPEFLTYFQNEAQLEKSRLLSDRFSAERPKGSFSTLEIQRTEQGDSAMYLCASSRDSVGDTQYFGPGTRLTVL.

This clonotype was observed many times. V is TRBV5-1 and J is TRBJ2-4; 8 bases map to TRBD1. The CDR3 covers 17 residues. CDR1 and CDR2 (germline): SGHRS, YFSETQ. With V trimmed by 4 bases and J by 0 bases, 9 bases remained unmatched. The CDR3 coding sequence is TGCGCCAGCAGCCCCGTAACAGGGGGGATAGCCAAAAACATTCAGTACTTC. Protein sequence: CASSPVTGGIAKNIQYF.

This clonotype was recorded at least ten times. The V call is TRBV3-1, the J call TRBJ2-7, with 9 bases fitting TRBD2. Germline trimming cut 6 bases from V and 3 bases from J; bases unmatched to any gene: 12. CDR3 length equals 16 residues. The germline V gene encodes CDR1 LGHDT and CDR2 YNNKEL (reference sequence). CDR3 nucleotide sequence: TGTGCCAGCAGTCCACCGGGCACTAGCGGGTACTACGAGCAGTACTTC. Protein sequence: CASSPPGTSGYYEQYF.

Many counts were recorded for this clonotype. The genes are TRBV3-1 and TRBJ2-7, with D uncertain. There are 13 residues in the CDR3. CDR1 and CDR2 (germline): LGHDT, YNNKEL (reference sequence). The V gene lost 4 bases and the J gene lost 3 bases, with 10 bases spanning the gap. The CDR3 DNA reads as TGTGCCAGCAGCCGGAAAGCAGGCTACGAGCAGTACTTC. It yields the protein CASSRKAGYEQYF.

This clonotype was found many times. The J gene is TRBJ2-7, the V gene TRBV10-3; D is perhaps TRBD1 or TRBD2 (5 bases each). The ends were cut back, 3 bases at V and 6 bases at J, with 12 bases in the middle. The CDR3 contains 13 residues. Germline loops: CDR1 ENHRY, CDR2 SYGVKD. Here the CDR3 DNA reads TGTGCCATCAGTGAAGGGGAGAGGAGCGAGCAGTACTTC. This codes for CAISEGERSEQYF.

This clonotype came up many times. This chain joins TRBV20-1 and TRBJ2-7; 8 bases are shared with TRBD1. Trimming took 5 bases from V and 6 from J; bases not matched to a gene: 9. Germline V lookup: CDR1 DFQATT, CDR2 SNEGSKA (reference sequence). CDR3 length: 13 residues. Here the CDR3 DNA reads TGCAGTGCTCCCCTATCAGGGGGCCGCGAGCAGTACTTC. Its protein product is CSAPLSGGREQYF.

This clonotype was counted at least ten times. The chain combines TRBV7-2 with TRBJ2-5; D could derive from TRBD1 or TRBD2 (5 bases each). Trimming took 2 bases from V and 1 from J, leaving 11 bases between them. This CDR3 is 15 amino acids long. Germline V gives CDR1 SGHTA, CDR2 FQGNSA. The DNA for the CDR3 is TGTGCCAGCAGCTTAAACCGGGGCCTCCAAGAGACCCAGTACTTC. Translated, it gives CASSLNRGLQETQYF. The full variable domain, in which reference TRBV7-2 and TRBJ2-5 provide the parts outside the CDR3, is GAGVSQSPSNKVTEKGKDVELRCDPISGHTALYWYRQSLGQGLEFLIYFQGNSAPDKSGLPSDRFSAERTGGSVSTLTIQRTQQEDSAVYLCASSLNRGLQETQYFGPGTRLLVL.

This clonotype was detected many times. The CDR3 is CSAIAGVIYNEQFF. In DNA form, the CDR3 reads TGCAGTGCTATAGCGGGAGTAATTTACAATGAGCAGTTCTTC. The chain employs TRBV20-1 and TRBJ2-1; TRBD2 matches 9 bases. With V trimmed by 4 bases and J by 4 bases, 5 bases remained unmatched. The CDR3 covers 14 residues. Germline V gives CDR1 DFQATT, CDR2 SNEGSKA (reference sequence).

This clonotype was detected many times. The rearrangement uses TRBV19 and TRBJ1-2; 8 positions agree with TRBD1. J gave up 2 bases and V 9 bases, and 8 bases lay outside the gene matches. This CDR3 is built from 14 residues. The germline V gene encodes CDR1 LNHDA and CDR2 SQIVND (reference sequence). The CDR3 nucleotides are TGTGCCAGCACCTTGGACAGGGCGAACTATGGCTACACCTTC. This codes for CASTLDRANYGYTF.

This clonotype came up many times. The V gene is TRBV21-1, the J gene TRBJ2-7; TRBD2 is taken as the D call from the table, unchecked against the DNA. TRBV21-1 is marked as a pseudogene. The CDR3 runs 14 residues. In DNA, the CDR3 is TGTGCCAGCACCCATAGCGGCCACCACTACGAGCAGTACTTC. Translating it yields CASTHSGHHYEQYF.

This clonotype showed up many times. CDR3 nucleotide sequence: TGCGCCAGCAGAAAGGGGGTAGCGAGCAATGAGCAGTTCTTC. Its translation is CASRKGVASNEQFF. The chain is built from TRBV5-1 and TRBJ2-1; possibly TRBD1 for D (6 bases). This CDR3 region has 14 residues. Germline-derived CDR1 and CDR2 are SGHRS and YFSETQ. The V end was cut by 5 bases, the J end by 6 bases, with 15 bases between.

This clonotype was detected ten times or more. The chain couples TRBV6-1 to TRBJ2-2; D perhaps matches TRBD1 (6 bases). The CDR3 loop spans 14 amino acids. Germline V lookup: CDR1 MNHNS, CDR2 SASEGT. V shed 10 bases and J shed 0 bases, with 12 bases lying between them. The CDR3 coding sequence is TGTGCCACCCCGGACAGAACGAACACCGGGGAGCTGTTTTTT. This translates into CATPDRTNTGELFF.

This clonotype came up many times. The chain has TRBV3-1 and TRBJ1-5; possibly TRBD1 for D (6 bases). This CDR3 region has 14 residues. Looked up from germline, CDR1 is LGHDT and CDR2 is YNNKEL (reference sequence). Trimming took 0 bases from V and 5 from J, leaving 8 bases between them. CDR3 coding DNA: TGTGCCAGCAGCCAAGACCAGGGGCATCAGCCCCAGCATTTT. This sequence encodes CASSQDQGHQPQHF.

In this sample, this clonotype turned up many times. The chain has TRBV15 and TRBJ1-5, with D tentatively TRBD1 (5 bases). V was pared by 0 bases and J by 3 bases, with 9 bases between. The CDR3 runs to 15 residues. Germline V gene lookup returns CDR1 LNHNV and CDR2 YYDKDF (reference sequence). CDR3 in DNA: TGTGCCACCAGCAGAGAAGGACAATTCAATCAGCCCCAGCATTTT. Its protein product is CATSREGQFNQPQHF.

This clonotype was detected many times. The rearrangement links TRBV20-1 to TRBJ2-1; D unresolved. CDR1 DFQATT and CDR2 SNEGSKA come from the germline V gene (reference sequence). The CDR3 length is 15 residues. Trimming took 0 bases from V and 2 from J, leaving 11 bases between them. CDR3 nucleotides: TGCAGTGCTAGAGATCTTCGGGTTACCTACAATGAGCAGTTCTTC. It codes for CSARDLRVTYNEQFF.

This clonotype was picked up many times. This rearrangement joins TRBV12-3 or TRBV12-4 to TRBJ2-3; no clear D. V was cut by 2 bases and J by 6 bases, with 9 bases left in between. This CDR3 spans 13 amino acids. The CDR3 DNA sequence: TGTGCCAGCAGTTTACCGCCATATGATACGCAGTATTTT. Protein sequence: CASSLPPYDTQYF.

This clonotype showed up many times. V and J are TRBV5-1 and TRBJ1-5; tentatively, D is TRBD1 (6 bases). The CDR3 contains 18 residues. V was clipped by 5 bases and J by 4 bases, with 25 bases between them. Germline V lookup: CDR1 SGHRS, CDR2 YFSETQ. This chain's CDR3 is CASSPSRGDQVWNQPQHF. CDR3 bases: TGCGCCAGCAGTCCCTCAAGGGGGGACCAGGTTTGGAATCAGCCCCAGCATTTT. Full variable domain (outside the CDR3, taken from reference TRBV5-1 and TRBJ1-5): KAGVTQTPRYLIKTRGQQVTLSCSPISGHRSVSWYQQTPGQGLQFLFEYFSETQRNKGNFPGRFSGRQFSNSRSEMNVSTLELGDSALYLCASSPSRGDQVWNQPQHFGDGTRLSIL.

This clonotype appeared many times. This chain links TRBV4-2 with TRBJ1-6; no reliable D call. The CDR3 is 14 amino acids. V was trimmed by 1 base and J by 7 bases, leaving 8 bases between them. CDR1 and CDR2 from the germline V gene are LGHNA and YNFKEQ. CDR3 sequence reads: CASSQGSANSPLHF. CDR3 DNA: TGTGCCAGCAGCCAAGGGTCGGCGAATTCACCCCTCCACTTT.

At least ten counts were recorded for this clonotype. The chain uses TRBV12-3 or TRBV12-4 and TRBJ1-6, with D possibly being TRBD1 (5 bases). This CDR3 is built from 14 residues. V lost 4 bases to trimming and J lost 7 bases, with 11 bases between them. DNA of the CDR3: TGTGCCAGCAGTTCCGGGACTCTAAATTCACCCCTCCACTTT. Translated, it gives CASSSGTLNSPLHF.

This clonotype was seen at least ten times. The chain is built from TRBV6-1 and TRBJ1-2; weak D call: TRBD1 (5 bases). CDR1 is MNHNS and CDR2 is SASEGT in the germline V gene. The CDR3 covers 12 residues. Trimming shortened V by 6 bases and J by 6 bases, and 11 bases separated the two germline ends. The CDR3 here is CASRRGIDGYTF. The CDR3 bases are TGTGCCAGCAGACGGGGGATCGATGGCTACACCTTC.

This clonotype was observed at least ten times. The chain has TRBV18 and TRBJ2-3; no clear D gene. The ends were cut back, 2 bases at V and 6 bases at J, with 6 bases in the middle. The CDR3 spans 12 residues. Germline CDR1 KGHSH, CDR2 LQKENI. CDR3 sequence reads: CASSPKGDTQYF. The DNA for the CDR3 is TGTGCCAGCTCACCAAAAGGGGATACGCAGTATTTT.

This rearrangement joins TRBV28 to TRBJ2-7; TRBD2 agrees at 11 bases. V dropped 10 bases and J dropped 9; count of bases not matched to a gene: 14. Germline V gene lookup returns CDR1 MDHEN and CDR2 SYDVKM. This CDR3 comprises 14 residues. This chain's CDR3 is CATTSGRWGSVQYF. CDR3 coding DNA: TGTGCCACAACTAGCGGGAGATGGGGCTCCGTGCAGTACTTC.

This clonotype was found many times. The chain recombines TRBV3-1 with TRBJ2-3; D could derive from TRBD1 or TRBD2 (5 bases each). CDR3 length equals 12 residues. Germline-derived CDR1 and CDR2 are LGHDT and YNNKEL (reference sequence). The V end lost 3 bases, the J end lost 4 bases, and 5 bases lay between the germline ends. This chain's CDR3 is CASSQGPDTQYF. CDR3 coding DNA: TGTGCCAGCAGCCAGGGACCAGATACGCAGTATTTT.

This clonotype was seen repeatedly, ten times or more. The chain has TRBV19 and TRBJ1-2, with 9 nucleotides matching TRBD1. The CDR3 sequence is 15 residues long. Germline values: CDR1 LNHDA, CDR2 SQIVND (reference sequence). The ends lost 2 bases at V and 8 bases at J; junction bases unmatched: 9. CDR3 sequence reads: CASSISWDRVTGYTF. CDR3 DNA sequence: TGTGCCAGTAGTATATCCTGGGACAGGGTGACCGGCTACACCTTC.